Listed below are T cell receptor beta chains from one sample, sequenced in a study of T cell changes during pregnancy in multiple sclerosis. Clones were sequenced by immunoSEQ multiplex PCR, and TCRdb holds only the in-frame ones, with some missing. The table records almost 65,000 clones, approximately 92% of them present only once. Sequencing was performed on peripheral blood, taken in the first trimester of pregnancy. The receptors stem from a female donor with multiple sclerosis, enrolled in a pregnancy study. Both conserved end residues are part of each CDR3. Fields, in order: clone size, V gene, J gene, D gene, CDR3 protein, CDR3 DNA. The D gene is left open where the match is weak. Clone size is given for some rows only: seen once, a few or many times, or a class if the clone is expanded.

>NA|TRBV2|TRBJ2-3|NA
CASSAQGLRATDTQYF
TGTGCCAGCAGTGCCCAGGGGTTAAGGGCCACAGATACGCAGTATTTT
>NA|TRBV5-4|TRBJ2-4|NA
CASSIGGRELRNIQYF
TGTGCCAGCAGCATTGGGGGGCGGGAGCTCCGGAACATTCAGTACTTC
>NA|TRBV7-2|TRBJ2-3|NA
CASSLTGLPTQYF
TGTGCCAGCAGCTTAACAGGGCTGCCGACGCAGTATTTT
>NA|TRBV11-3|TRBJ2-3|NA
CASSFSDTQYF
TGTGCCAGCAGCTTCTCAGATACGCAGTATTTT
>NA|TRBV5-5|TRBJ2-4|TRBD2
CASSFIAGGPPLAKNIQYF
TGTGCCAGCAGCTTTATAGCGGGAGGGCCTCCTCTCGCCAAAAACATTCAGTACTTC
>NA|TRBV7-3|TRBJ2-6|NA
CASSLGSGGTHGSGANVLTF
TGTGCCAGCAGCTTAGGGTCCGGTGGGACACATGGCTCTGGGGCCAACGTCCTGACTTTC
>NA|TRBV29-1|TRBJ2-2|NA
CSVESGNTGELFF
TGCAGCGTTGAAAGCGGAAACACCGGGGAGCTGTTTTTT
>NA|TRBV14|TRBJ1-1|NA
CASSRYRAAFFEAEAFF
TGTGCCAGCAGCCGATACAGGGCGGCCTTTTTTGAGGCTGAAGCTTTCTTT
>NA|TRBV4-1|TRBJ2-4|TRBD1
CASSQTGLKNIQYF
TGCGCCAGCAGCCAGACAGGGTTGAAAAACATTCAGTACTTC
>NA|TRBV29-1|TRBJ2-2|NA
CSVESQVDGELFF
TGCAGCGTTGAGTCCCAGGTTGACGGGGAGCTGTTTTTT
>NA|TRBV6-5|TRBJ2-1|TRBD1
CASSSGTGGNKFF
TGTGCCAGCAGTTCCGGGACAGGGGGAAACAAGTTCTTC
>NA|TRBV27|TRBJ2-7|TRBD2
CASRPSGTSGFYEQYF
TGTGCCAGCAGACCATCCGGGACTAGCGGTTTTTACGAGCAGTACTTC
>NA|TRBV2|TRBJ2-1|NA
CASRDDRGTSISYNEQFF
TGTGCCAGCAGGGATGACAGGGGGACTAGTATCTCCTACAATGAGCAGTTCTTC
>NA|TRBV28|TRBJ2-5|TRBD2
CASSQPGTSGQETQYF
TGTGCCAGCAGTCAACCCGGGACTAGCGGCCAAGAGACCCAGTACTTC
>NA|TRBV9|TRBJ2-3|NA
CASSVLGGGDTQYF
TGTGCCAGCAGCGTACTCGGAGGAGGGGATACGCAGTATTTT
>few|TRBV19|TRBJ1-1|TRBD1
CASSSRGTENTEAFF
TGTGCCAGTAGTTCACGAGGGACAGAAAACACTGAAGCTTTCTTT
>NA|TRBV7-9|TRBJ1-6|NA
CASSLGQGPNSPLHF
TGTGCCAGCAGCTTAGGGCAGGGCCCAAATTCACCCCTCCACTTT
>NA|TRBV28|TRBJ1-2|NA
CASSPRIPGYTF
TGTGCCAGCAGTCCAAGGATTCCAGGGTACACCTTC
>NA|TRBV13|TRBJ2-6|NA
CASSLGTSGANVLTF
TGTGCCAGCAGCCTAGGGACTTCTGGGGCCAACGTCCTGACTTTC
>once|TRBV7-2|TRBJ1-3|NA
CASSLGFGGNTIYF
TGTGCCAGCAGCTTAGGGTTTGGCGGAAACACCATATATTTT
>NA|TRBV27|TRBJ1-1|NA
CASSASSGDSTEAFF
TGTGCCAGCAGTGCCTCCTCAGGCGATTCCACTGAAGCTTTCTTT
>NA|TRBV4-3|TRBJ1-5|NA
CASSQDRRGNLNQPQHF
TGCGCCAGCAGCCAAGATCGTCGAGGCAACCTGAATCAGCCCCAGCATTTT
>NA|TRBV5-6|TRBJ2-1|NA
CASSLPSGINEQFF
TGTGCCAGCAGCCTCCCGTCGGGTATCAATGAGCAGTTCTTC
>NA|TRBV11-3|TRBJ2-3|TRBD2
CASSFGTSGRASRTDTQYF
TGTGCCAGCAGCTTCGGGACTAGCGGGAGGGCCTCAAGGACAGATACGCAGTATTTT
>NA|TRBV2|TRBJ2-4|NA
CASTSGGSIQYF
TGTGCCAGCACCTCAGGGGGGAGCATTCAGTACTTC
>NA|TRBV15|TRBJ2-3|TRBD2
CATSSRARPLAGDTDTQYF
TGTGCCACCAGCAGCAGAGCGAGACCTCTCGCGGGGGACACAGATACGCAGTATTTT
>NA|TRBV7-3|TRBJ2-5|TRBD1
CASSLTGPQETQYF
TGTGCCAGCAGCTTGACAGGGCCTCAAGAGACCCAGTACTTC
>NA|TRBV7-9|TRBJ2-1|TRBD2
CASSFSSGVIYNEQFF
TGTGCCAGCAGCTTTTCTAGCGGGGTTATCTACAATGAGCAGTTCTTC
>once|TRBV5-6|TRBJ2-1|NA
CASSPRPGDNEQFF
TGTGCCAGCAGCCCACGGCCAGGGGACAATGAGCAGTTCTTC
>NA|TRBV4-3|TRBJ2-1|NA
CASSQSEFGAYYNEQFF
TGCGCCAGCAGCCAAAGTGAGTTTGGGGCATACTACAATGAGCAGTTCTTC
>NA|TRBV4-2|TRBJ1-2|NA
CASSQDWQGNYGYTF
TGTGCCAGCAGCCAAGATTGGCAGGGAAACTATGGCTACACCTTC
>NA|TRBV7-2|TRBJ2-7|TRBD2
CASSPGLADYEQYF
TGTGCCAGCAGCCCGGGACTAGCGGATTACGAGCAGTACTTC
>NA|TRBV28|TRBJ2-5|TRBD2
CASNIAGGQETQYF
TGTGCCAGTAATATAGCGGGGGGCCAAGAGACCCAGTACTTC
>NA|TRBV19|TRBJ1-2|TRBD1
CASREPGQGAPGYGYTF
TGTGCCAGTAGGGAGCCGGGACAGGGGGCGCCCGGCTATGGCTACACCTTC
>NA|TRBV5-1|TRBJ2-3|TRBD1
CASSLGQDTDTQYF
TGCGCCAGCAGCCTGGGACAGGACACAGATACGCAGTATTTT
>NA|TRBV6-1|TRBJ1-5|NA
CASSEYIGVQPQHF
TGTGCCAGCAGTGAATATATCGGGGTTCAGCCCCAGCATTTT
>NA|TRBV5-1|TRBJ1-1|TRBD1
CASSQQGGNTEAFF
TGCGCCAGCAGCCAACAGGGGGGGAACACTGAAGCTTTCTTT
>NA|TRBV7-7|TRBJ2-2|TRBD2
CASSSASGNTGELFF
TGTGCTAGCAGCTCGGCTAGCGGTAACACCGGGGAGCTGTTTTTT
>NA|TRBV11-1|TRBJ2-5|NA
CASSLVELASQETQYF
TGTGCCAGCAGCTTAGTCGAACTAGCCTCTCAAGAGACCCAGTACTTC
>once|TRBV6-5|TRBJ1-2|TRBD1
CASSWKGTGIGYTF
TGTGCCAGCAGTTGGAAAGGGACAGGGATTGGCTACACCTTC
>NA|TRBV10-3|TRBJ2-7|TRBD1
CAISDRTGSSYEQYF
TGTGCCATCAGTGATAGGACAGGAAGCTCCTACGAGCAGTACTTC
>NA|TRBV7-9|TRBJ2-3|NA
CASSPSLGTRDTQYF
TGTGCCAGCAGCCCCAGTTTAGGGACAAGAGATACGCAGTATTTT
>NA|TRBV29-1|TRBJ2-1|NA
CSVAGYSYNEQFF
TGCAGCGTTGCGGGATACTCCTACAATGAGCAGTTCTTC
>NA|TRBV11-2|TRBJ1-3|NA
CASSFADRSSGNTIYF
TGTGCCAGCAGCTTCGCCGACAGATCATCTGGAAACACCATATATTTT
>NA|TRBV5-1|TRBJ2-4|NA
CASSLAGSVQYF
TGCGCCAGCAGCTTGGCGGGGTCCGTCCAGTACTTC
>NA|TRBV7-3|TRBJ2-5|TRBD2
CASSLTGGETQYF
TGTGCCAGCAGCCTCACCGGGGGGGAGACCCAGTACTTC
>NA|TRBV19|TRBJ2-7|TRBD2
CASGGSGYYEQYF
TGTGCCAGCGGGGGGAGTGGGTACTACGAGCAGTACTTC
>NA|TRBV11-3|TRBJ2-1|NA
CASSLSNEQFF
TGTGCCAGCAGCTTATCAAATGAGCAGTTCTTC
>NA|TRBV4-3|TRBJ2-7|TRBD1
CASSPGQGSYEQYF
TGCGCCAGCAGCCCGGGACAGGGCTCCTACGAGCAGTACTTC
>NA|TRBV5-1|TRBJ2-5|TRBD2
CASSVAASGGETQYF
TGCGCCAGCAGCGTCGCGGCTAGCGGGGGGGAGACCCAGTACTTC
>NA|TRBV5-1|TRBJ2-7|TRBD2
CASSLISSSTGGEQYF
TGCGCCAGCAGCTTAATCAGCTCGTCCACGGGGGGAGAGCAGTACTTC
>NA|TRBV4-3|TRBJ2-5|NA
CASSQGVRGEETQYF
TGCGCCAGCAGCCAAGGTGTGAGAGGTGAAGAGACCCAGTACTTC
>once|TRBV27|TRBJ2-3|NA
CASSPGVAVTDTQYF
TGTGCCAGCAGTCCCGGGGTAGCGGTCACAGATACGCAGTATTTT
>NA|TRBV7-2|TRBJ2-5|TRBD1
CASRGQGQTQYF
TGTGCCAGCAGGGGACAGGGACAGACCCAGTACTTC
>NA|TRBV12-5|TRBJ2-5|TRBD2
CASGLIRGLAEETQYF
TGTGCTAGTGGTTTGATTCGGGGACTAGCGGAAGAGACCCAGTACTTC
>NA|TRBV13|TRBJ2-5|NA
CASSLEGEETQYF
TGTGCCAGCAGCTTAGAAGGGGAAGAGACCCAGTACTTC
>NA|TRBV29-1|TRBJ1-2|NA
CSVVLGGSYGYTF
TGCAGCGTTGTGCTCGGAGGGTCCTATGGCTACACCTTC
>NA|TRBV7-9|TRBJ1-1|NA
CASTQMNTEAFF
TGTGCCAGCACTCAGATGAACACTGAAGCTTTCTTT